The 20 T cell receptor beta chains below come from one sample, sequenced in a study of long-term antiretroviral therapy in people with HIV. immunoSEQ v3.0 was run at survey level. Method: immunoSEQ multiplex PCR; TCRdb's copy keeps in-frame clones and lacks some. The table lists around 15,000 clones, around 94% of them singletons. This material consisted of unsorted PBMCs, taken 6 to 6.5 years after starting antiretroviral therapy. The source of these receptors is a woman between 50 and 59 years old with HIV.

V gene TRBV9 combines with J gene TRBJ2-1; TRBD2 aligns across 13 bases. Germline values: CDR1 SGDLS, CDR2 YYNGEE. V was pared by 2 bases and J by 6 bases, with 5 bases of the junction left unmatched. The CDR3 extends over 16 amino acids. CDR3 residues: CASSVSGTSGTNEQFF. CDR3 nucleotides: TGTGCCAGCAGCGTCTCCGGGACTAGCGGGACCAATGAGCAGTTCTTC.

This chain connects TRBV18 to TRBJ2-7, with D possibly matching TRBD1 (7 bases). This CDR3 contains 14 residues. The germline CDR1 and CDR2 sequences are KGHSH and LQKENI. Trimming cost V 1 base and J 5 bases, with 12 bases left between them. CDR3 sequence (DNA): TGTGCCAGCTCACCACAAGGGGGCGGGAACGAGCAGTACTTC. Residues: CASSPQGGGNEQYF.

The chain is built from TRBV11-2 and TRBJ2-1; no firm D call. V was shortened by 1 base and J by 6 bases, with 7 bases between the two germline ends. The CDR3 spans 13 residues. Germline lookup yields CDR1 SGHAT and CDR2 FQNNGV. Here the CDR3 reads CASSLGEVNEQFF. CDR3 sequence (DNA): TGTGCCAGCAGCTTAGGAGAAGTCAATGAGCAGTTCTTC.

The V call is TRBV6-5, the J call TRBJ2-2; TRBD1 is a possible D gene (6 bases). The CDR3 covers 16 residues. CDR1 and CDR2 (germline): MNHEY, SVGAGI. V gave up 0 bases and J gave up 4 bases, with 12 bases separating them. The CDR3 DNA is TGTGCCAGCAGTTACTCGCCCAGGGGTGGCACCGGGGAGCTGTTTTTT. This encodes CASSYSPRGGTGELFF.

The chain joins TRBV27 to TRBJ2-1; the D is unclear. CDR3 length equals 17 residues. Germline loops: CDR1 MNHEY, CDR2 SMNVEV (reference sequence). Trimming stripped 1 base from V and 0 bases from J, with 13 bases between. The CDR3 DNA is TGTGCCAGCAGTTTATGGTCAGGCGGAAGCTCCTACAATGAGCAGTTCTTC. This translates into CASSLWSGGSSYNEQFF.

The chain links TRBV6-1 to TRBJ2-7; 14 bases map to TRBD2. The CDR3 runs 15 residues. The V gene's germline CDR1 is MNHNS and CDR2 SASEGT. V was clipped by 4 bases and J by 4 bases; unmatched bases: 3. The CDR3 sequence is CASSARLAGGYEQYF. CDR3 sequence (DNA): TGTGCCAGCAGTGCCCGACTAGCGGGAGGGTACGAGCAGTACTTC.

The chain links TRBV5-5 to TRBJ1-5, with D unclear. CDR3 length: 8 amino acids. Germline V lookup: CDR1 SGHKS, CDR2 YYEKEE (reference sequence). The CDR3 DNA follows: TGTTGGCGTCAGCCCCAGCATTTT. Translation gives CWRQPQHF. Filled out from reference TRBV5-5 and TRBJ1-5, the complete variable domain reads DAGVTQSPTHLIKTRGQQVTLRCSPISGHKSVSWYQQVLGQGPQFIFQYYEKEERGRGNFPDRFSARQFPNYSSELNVNALLLGDSALYLCWRQPQHFGDGTRLSIL.

The chain uses TRBV11-2 and TRBJ2-1; no firm D call. Trimming took off 1 base at V and 12 bases at J, with 10 bases between the two ends. This CDR3 spans 12 amino acids. Germline CDR1 is SGHAT and CDR2 is FQNNGV. The CDR3 coding sequence is TGTGCCAGCAGCTTAGGGGGTAGTGCGCAGTTCTTC. Translating it yields CASSLGGSAQFF.

The chain couples TRBV7-2 to TRBJ2-1; 8 bases align to TRBD1. The V gene's germline CDR1 is SGHTA and CDR2 FQGNSA. The junction had 17 bases not matched to a gene; V was cut back by 3 bases and J by 10 bases. This CDR3 has 17 residues. This CDR3 reads CASSFSTGVGRVQEQFF. For the CDR3, the DNA is TGTGCCAGCAGCTTTTCGACAGGGGTGGGCCGCGTCCAGGAGCAGTTCTTC.

The J gene is TRBJ2-5, the V gene TRBV6-5, with a weak D call TRBD2 (6 bases). This CDR3 is 16 amino acids long. Between the trimmed V and J ends, which lost 2 bases and 1 base, there was a span of 14 bases. Looked up from germline, CDR1 is MNHEY and CDR2 is SVGAGI. The CDR3 nucleotides read TGTGCCAGCAGTTACGGTGGCGGGACCGGCCAAGAGACCCAGTACTTC. Translation: CASSYGGGTGQETQYF.

The rearrangement joins TRBV7-9 to TRBJ2-1; maybe TRBD2 (5 bases). Between the trimmed V and J ends, which lost 4 bases and 5 bases, there was a span of 12 bases. The CDR3 is 14 residues long. CDR1 SEHNR and CDR2 FQNEAQ come from the germline V gene (reference sequence). The CDR3 sequence: CASSSQTTDNEQFF. The CDR3 coding sequence is TGTGCCAGCAGCTCCCAGACTACCGACAATGAGCAGTTCTTC.

J is TRBJ2-2 and V is TRBV7-2; 8 bases fit TRBD1. CDR1 is SGHTA and CDR2 is FQGNSA in the germline V gene. V lost 5 bases to trimming and J lost 8 bases; unmatched junction nucleotides: 13. The CDR3 consists of 16 residues. The CDR3 here is CASSQNRAGGRGELFF. In nucleotides, the CDR3 is TGTGCCAGCAGCCAAAACCGCGCAGGGGGCCGGGGGGAGCTGTTTTTT.

The sample holds one count of this clone. This chain links TRBV9 with TRBJ2-1, with 9 bases aligning to TRBD2. CDR1 is SGDLS and CDR2 is YYNGEE in the germline V gene. The CDR3 loop spans 16 amino acids. V lost 0 bases and J lost 6; bases outside the gene matches: 7. CDR3 residues: CASSVASAGGLNEQFF. The CDR3 bases are TGTGCCAGCAGCGTAGCCTCAGCGGGAGGTCTCAATGAGCAGTTCTTC.

The gene calls are TRBV7-9 and TRBJ2-3; no definite D call. The CDR3 contains 12 residues. V lost 5 bases, J lost 4 bases, and 7 bases lay in between. Looked up from germline, CDR1 is SEHNR and CDR2 is FQNEAQ (reference sequence). The CDR3 region has the DNA TGTGCCAGCAGCGCCCGGGCAGATACGCAGTATTTT. This translates into CASSARADTQYF.

The chain joins TRBV6-4 to TRBJ2-2; D uncertain. This CDR3 contains 13 residues. The V end lost 0 bases, the J end lost 5 bases, and 4 bases lay between the germline ends. Germline V gives CDR1 MRHNA, CDR2 SNTAGT. The DNA of the CDR3 is TGTGCCAGCAGTGACTCGGCGACCGGGGAGCTGTTTTTT. This gives the protein CASSDSATGELFF.

V and J are TRBV27 and TRBJ1-5, with D maybe TRBD1 (6 bases). V dropped 4 bases and J dropped 2 bases, with 9 bases sitting between them. CDR1 is MNHEY, CDR2 SMNVEV, per germline (reference sequence). This CDR3 comprises 14 residues. The CDR3 nucleotides are TGTGCCAGCAGTTCAGGGGTTGGCAATCAGCCCCAGCATTTT. This sequence encodes CASSSGVGNQPQHF.

The CDR3 here is CASSSRGTTEAFF. The CDR3 coding sequence is TGTGCCAGCAGTTCACGCGGGACCACTGAAGCTTTCTTT. The chain carries TRBV27 and TRBJ1-1, with D perhaps matching TRBD1 (5 bases). V was clipped by 4 bases and J by 4 bases, with 10 bases between them. Germline V gene sequence: CDR1 MNHEY, CDR2 SMNVEV (reference sequence). CDR3 length equals 13 residues.

This rearrangement joins TRBV7-9 to TRBJ1-2, with 8 bases identical to TRBD1. With 1 base clipped from V and 6 bases from J, the junction kept 7 bases outside the gene matches. Germline CDR1 is SEHNR and CDR2 is FQNEAQ (reference sequence). The CDR3 extends over 15 amino acids. The CDR3 loop reads CASSLVPPTGDGYTF. The DNA of the CDR3 is TGTGCCAGCAGCTTAGTACCCCCGACAGGGGATGGCTACACCTTC. The full variable domain, its missing parts supplied by reference TRBV7-9 and TRBJ1-2, is DTGVSQNPRHKITKRGQNVTFRCDPISEHNRLYWYRQTLGQGPEFLTYFQNEAQLEKSRLLSDRFSAERPKGSFSTLEIQRTEQGDSAMYLCASSLVPPTGDGYTFGSGTRLTVV.

The rearrangement joins TRBV4-1 to TRBJ1-6; TRBD1 matches 8 bases. Looked up from germline, CDR1 is MGHRA and CDR2 is YSYEKL. Losses at the gene ends were 3 bases for V and 8 bases for J; bases not matched to a gene: 0. This CDR3 spans 13 amino acids. The CDR3 region has the DNA TGCGCCAGCAGCCAGGACAGGGATTCACCCCTCCACTTT. This sequence encodes CASSQDRDSPLHF.

The CDR3 sequence is CASKEGGRPSKNIQYF. The DNA for the CDR3 is TGTGCCAGCAAAGAAGGCGGGCGCCCCTCCAAAAACATTCAGTACTTC. This chain uses TRBV2 with TRBJ2-4; a weak D match, TRBD2 (5 bases). There are 16 residues in the CDR3. In germline, CDR1 is SNHLY, CDR2 FYNNEI. V was pared by 7 bases and J by 2 bases, with 18 bases between.